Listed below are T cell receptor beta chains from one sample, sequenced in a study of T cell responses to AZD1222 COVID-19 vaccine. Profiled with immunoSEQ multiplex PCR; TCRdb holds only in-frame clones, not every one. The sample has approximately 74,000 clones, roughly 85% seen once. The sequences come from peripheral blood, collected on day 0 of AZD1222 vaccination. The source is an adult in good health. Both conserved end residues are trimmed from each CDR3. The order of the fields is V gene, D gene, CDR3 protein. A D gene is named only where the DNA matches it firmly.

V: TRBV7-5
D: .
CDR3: ARSSRGREGHTLDYEQY

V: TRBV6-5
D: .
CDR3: ASSYSGGSSF

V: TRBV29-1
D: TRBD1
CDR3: SVGDSPSEKLF

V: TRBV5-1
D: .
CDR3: ASSLAANTGELF

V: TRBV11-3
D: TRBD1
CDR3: ASSFDRGRTDTQY

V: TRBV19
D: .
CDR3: ASSGGVSRGNQPQH

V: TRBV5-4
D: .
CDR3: ASRQAGGTNTEAF

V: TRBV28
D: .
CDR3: ASSLRGRRTVNQPQH

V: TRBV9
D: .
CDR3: ASSVDGYNQPQH

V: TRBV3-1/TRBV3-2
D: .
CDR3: ASSQGWPRGSGNQPQH

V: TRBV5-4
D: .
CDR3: ASSRLGSGRAGELF

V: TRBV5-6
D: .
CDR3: ASSHPRGAGYGYT

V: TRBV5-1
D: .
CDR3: ASQGDIYSNQPQH

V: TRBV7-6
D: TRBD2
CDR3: ASSILAGLNTDTQY

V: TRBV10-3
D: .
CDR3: AISEGYQEKLF